The source of this T cell receptor beta chain is a study of blood T cells in healthy people across ages. Alongside a J-beta primer mix, a sample-barcoded 5' primer served in a second PCR lasting about 7 to 11 cycles. Each cDNA molecule carried a tag from a template-switch adaptor that contained 12 random nucleotides. TCRdb used MiXCR to reprocess the 5' RACE reads, holding one entry per CDR3 protein. The table lists approximately 1.5 million distinct CDR3 sequences, about 35% of them singletons, with about 10% in the top ten. Losses at the gene ends were 5 bases for V and 4 bases for J; bases not matched to a gene: 4. Germline lookup yields CDR1 DFQATT and CDR2 SNEGSKA (reference sequence). This CDR3 region has 14 residues.

The sample taken for sequencing was blood. The receptor was derived from a woman aged 25 to 39 in good health. The rearrangement uses TRBV20-1 and TRBJ2-3, with 12 bases aligning to TRBD2. The CDR3 DNA sequence: TGCAGTGCTCCACTAGCGGGGGGCTCAGATACGCAGTATTTT. It codes for CSAPLAGGSDTQYF.